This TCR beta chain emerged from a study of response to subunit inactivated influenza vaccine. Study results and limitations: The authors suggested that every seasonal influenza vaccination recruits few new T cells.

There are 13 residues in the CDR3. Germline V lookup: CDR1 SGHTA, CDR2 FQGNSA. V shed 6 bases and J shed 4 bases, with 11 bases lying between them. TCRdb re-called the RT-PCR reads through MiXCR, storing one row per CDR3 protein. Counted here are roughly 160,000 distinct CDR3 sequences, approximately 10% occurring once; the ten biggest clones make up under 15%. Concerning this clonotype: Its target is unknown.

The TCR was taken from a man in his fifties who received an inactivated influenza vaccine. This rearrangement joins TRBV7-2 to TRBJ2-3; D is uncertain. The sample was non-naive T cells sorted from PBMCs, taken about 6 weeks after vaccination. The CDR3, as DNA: TGTGCCAGCAGTCAGATAGTCGCAGATACGCAGTATTTT. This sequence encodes CASSQIVADTQYF. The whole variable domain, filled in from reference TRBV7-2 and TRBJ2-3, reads GAGVSQSPSNKVTEKGKDVELRCDPISGHTALYWYRQSLGQGLEFLIYFQGNSAPDKSGLPSDRFSAERTGGSVSTLTIQRTQQEDSAVYLCASSQIVADTQYFGPGTRLTVL.